The 2 T cell receptor beta chains given below trace back to one sample, sequenced in a study of cytomegalovirus exposure and HLA in healthy donors. The assay was immunoSEQ multiplex PCR, and TCRdb's table has in-frame clones only and misses some. Of roughly 260,000 clones listed, nearly 90% were seen once; the top ten hold under 0.4%. Input material: PBMCs. These TCRs come from a woman under 30 in good health and CMV-seronegative.

This chain uses TRBV18 with TRBJ2-7; D possibly corresponds to TRBD2 (6 bases). The CDR3 is 16 residues long. The V gene's germline CDR1 is KGHSH and CDR2 LQKENI. V gave up 0 bases and J gave up 2 bases, with 14 bases separating them. CDR3: CASSPPVGGETYEQYF. The CDR3 DNA reads TGTGCCAGCTCACCACCGGTCGGGGGAGAAACCTACGAGCAGTACTTC. The variable domain in full, with the rest retrieved from reference TRBV18 and TRBJ2-7, is NAGVMQNPRHLVRRRGQEARLRCSPMKGHSHVYWYRQLPEEGLKFMVYLQKENIIDESGMPKERFSAEFPKEGPSILRIQQVVRGDSAAYFCASSPPVGGETYEQYFGPGTRLTVT.

This clone was counted between two and nine times. V usage is TRBV10-1 and J usage is TRBJ2-7; the match to TRBD1 covers 8 bases. The CDR3 runs to 14 residues. Germline V gives CDR1 WNHNN, CDR2 SYGVQD (reference sequence). The junction had 2 bases not matched to a gene; V was cut back by 2 bases and J by 2 bases. As DNA, the CDR3 is TGCGCCAGCAGTGAGGACAGGGGTGCCTACGAGCAGTACTTC. The encoded protein is CASSEDRGAYEQYF.